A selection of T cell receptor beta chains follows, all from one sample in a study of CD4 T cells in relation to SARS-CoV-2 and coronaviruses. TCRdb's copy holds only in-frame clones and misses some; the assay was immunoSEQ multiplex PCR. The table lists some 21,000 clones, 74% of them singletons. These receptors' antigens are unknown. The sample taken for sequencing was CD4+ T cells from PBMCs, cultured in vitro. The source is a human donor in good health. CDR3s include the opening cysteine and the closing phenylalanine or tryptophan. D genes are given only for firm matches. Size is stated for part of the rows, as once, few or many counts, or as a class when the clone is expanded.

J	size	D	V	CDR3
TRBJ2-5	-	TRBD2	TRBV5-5	CASSLIAGGPRETQYF
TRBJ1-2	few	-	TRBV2	CASSARRVSYGYTF
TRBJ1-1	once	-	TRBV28	CASSFRRNTEAFF
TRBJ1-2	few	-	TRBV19	CASTQDSLVNYGYTF
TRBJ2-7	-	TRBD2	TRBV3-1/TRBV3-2	CASSQTSGRAYEQYF
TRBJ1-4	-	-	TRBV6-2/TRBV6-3	CASSPRNGREKLFF
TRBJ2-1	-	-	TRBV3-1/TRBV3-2	CASGGQSVEQFF
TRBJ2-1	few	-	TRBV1	CTSSGQTSGGYNEQFF
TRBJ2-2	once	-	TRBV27	CATAWGGPASGELFF
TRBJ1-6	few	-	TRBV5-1	CASSSTVDNSPLHF
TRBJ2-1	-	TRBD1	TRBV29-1	CSVAKGTGWDEQFF
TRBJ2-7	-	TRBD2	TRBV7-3	CASSLRGGEPYEQYF
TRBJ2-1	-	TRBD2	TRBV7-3	CASSLTLQRGGNEQFF
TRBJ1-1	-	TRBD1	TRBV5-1	CASSPSGTENTEAFF
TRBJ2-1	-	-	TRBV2	CASSPSGSSYNEQFF